Below, 14 T cell receptor beta chains from the same sample are listed, as sequenced in a study of T cell repertoires in cytomegalovirus infection. TCRdb reprocessed the reads via MiXCR and lists one record per CDR3 protein. Here the sample spans roughly 920,000 distinct CDR3 sequences, about a third being singletons. These receptors are not linked to any known antigen. The specimen was cultured CD8+ T cells from PBMCs, collected from culture after CMV antigen stimulation. These receptors originate from a human donor in good health (CMV status not recorded). Some clones in this sample may be carry-over from other donors' samples.

This clonotype came up many times. V is TRBV7-2 and J is TRBJ1-5; D might be TRBD1 (6 bases). CDR1 SGHTA and CDR2 FQGNSA come from the germline V gene. The CDR3 consists of 15 residues. V was trimmed by 5 bases and J by 6 bases, leaving 17 bases between them. CDR3 region: CASSTDSRVFQPQHF. The CDR3 DNA follows: TGTGCCAGCAGCACGGACAGTAGAGTATTTCAGCCCCAGCATTTT. The variable domain in full, completed from reference TRBV7-2 and TRBJ1-5, reads GAGVSQSPSNKVTEKGKDVELRCDPISGHTALYWYRQSLGQGLEFLIYFQGNSAPDKSGLPSDRFSAERTGGSVSTLTIQRTQQEDSAVYLCASSTDSRVFQPQHFGDGTRLSIL.

The chain is built from TRBV23-1 and TRBJ2-5, with TRBD2 matching over 9 bases. TRBV23-1 is placed among ORFs of uncertain function. The V and J ends lost 0 bases and 0 bases, in that order; junction bases with no gene match: 20. CDR3 size: 22 residues. CDR3 sequence: CASSQSVGGSGGPNLNQETQYF. The CDR3 nucleotides are TGCGCCAGCAGTCAATCCGTCGGTGGTAGCGGGGGCCCCAACCTAAACCAAGAGACCCAGTACTTC.

J is TRBJ1-1 and V is TRBV6-5; D not resolved. Germline V gives CDR1 MNHEY, CDR2 SVGAGI. The V end lost 2 bases, the J end lost 1 base, and 11 bases lay between the germline ends. The CDR3 is 15 residues long. This chain's CDR3 is CASSYEGVRNTEAFF. The DNA for the CDR3 is TGTGCCAGCAGTTACGAGGGAGTACGGAACACTGAAGCTTTCTTT.

There are a few counts of this clonotype. The rearrangement joins TRBV7-3 to TRBJ2-1; 13 nucleotides match TRBD2. The J segment lost 3 bases and the V segment lost 5 bases, leaving 16 bases of the junction unmatched. CDR1 and CDR2 (germline): SGHTA, FQGTGA. This CDR3 comprises 20 residues. DNA of the CDR3: TGTGCCAGCAGCCACGCCCGGGGACCCGGGACTAGCGGGGACTACAATGAGCAGTTCTTC. The encoded protein is CASSHARGPGTSGDYNEQFF. Filled out from reference TRBV7-3 and TRBJ2-1, the complete variable domain reads GAGVSQTPSNKVTEKGKYVELRCDPISGHTALYWYRQSLGQGPEFLIYFQGTGAADDSGLPNDRFFAVRPEGSVSTLKIQRTERGDSAVYLCASSHARGPGTSGDYNEQFFGPGTRLTVL.

The V and J genes are TRBV7-9 and TRBJ1-2; D gene ambiguous. V lost 4 bases and J 4 bases, leaving 10 bases between the germline ends. Germline V gene lookup returns CDR1 SEHNR and CDR2 FQNEAQ (reference sequence). This CDR3 is 13 amino acids long. The CDR3 here is CASSSGNGYGYTF. Written as DNA, the CDR3 is TGTGCCAGCAGCTCCGGGAACGGCTATGGCTACACCTTC.

Ten or more counts support this clonotype. V is TRBV7-8 and J is TRBJ2-3; TRBD2 matches 15 bases. Trimming at V came to 1 base and at J to 8 bases, leaving 10 bases not matched to a gene. The germline gives CDR1 SGHVS, CDR2 FQNEAQ. This CDR3 comprises 18 residues. The DNA for the CDR3 is TGTGCCAGCAGCTTAGATGGACTAGCGGGGGGGCCATCTGGTACGCAGTATTTT. It yields the protein CASSLDGLAGGPSGTQYF.

The chain uses TRBV27 and TRBJ2-1; 7 bases map to TRBD2. This CDR3 has 15 residues. The V gene end was trimmed by 0 bases and the J gene end by 8 bases; junction bases not matched to a gene: 7. Germline V gene lookup returns CDR1 MNHEY and CDR2 SMNVEV (reference sequence). The CDR3 DNA reads as TGTGCCAGCAGTTTATCGTTCGGACTAGGTTATGAGCAGTTCTTC. Amino acid sequence: CASSLSFGLGYEQFF.

This clonotype was seen at least ten times. The chain uses TRBV6-5 and TRBJ2-1, with TRBD2 as a possible D gene (6 bases). The CDR3 has 17 amino acids. CDR1 and CDR2 (germline): MNHEY, SVGAGI. V lost 6 bases, J lost 12 bases, and 30 bases lay in between. The CDR3, as DNA: TGTGCCAGCAGCTCTCGAGACAAGCCTCTCGGACTATTTGGGCAGTTCTTC. As protein: CASSSRDKPLGLFGQFF.

This chain connects TRBV7-9 to TRBJ1-2; perhaps TRBD1 as D (6 bases). This CDR3 spans 15 amino acids. Germline loops: CDR1 SEHNR, CDR2 FQNEAQ (reference sequence). V lost 2 bases to trimming and J lost 3 bases, with 13 bases between them. CDR3 amino acids: CASSLPGAGYYGYTF. CDR3 sequence (DNA): TGTGCCAGCAGCTTACCGGGGGCGGGCTACTATGGCTACACCTTC.

The chain is built from TRBV5-6 and TRBJ1-1, with 7 positions matching TRBD1. This CDR3 comprises 17 residues. The germline V gene has CDR1 SGHDT and CDR2 YYEEEE. Unmatched junction bases numbered 10, after V lost 0 bases and J lost 2 bases. CDR3 sequence reads: CASSLDGTVLSNTEAFF. The CDR3 nucleotides are TGTGCCAGCAGCTTGGATGGGACAGTCCTCTCCAACACTGAAGCTTTCTTT.

V is TRBV7-6 and J is TRBJ2-3, with 8 bases that match TRBD2. Germline V lookup: CDR1 SGHVS, CDR2 FNYEAQ. This CDR3 spans 15 amino acids. After removal of 8 bases from V and 1 base from J, the junction contained 8 bases not matched to a gene. This chain's CDR3 is CASGSRAGGTDTQYF. CDR3 in DNA: TGTGCCAGCGGCTCCAGAGCGGGGGGCACAGATACGCAGTATTTT. The whole variable domain, filled in from reference TRBV7-6 and TRBJ2-3, reads GAGVSQSPRYKVTKRGQDVALRCDPISGHVSLYWYRQALGQGPEFLTYFNYEAQQDKSGLPNDRFSAERPEGSISTLTIQRTEQRDSAMYRCASGSRAGGTDTQYFGPGTRLTVL.

This sequence joins TRBV4-1 and TRBJ2-5; tentatively, D is TRBD2 (6 bases). Trimming removed 4 bases from V and 5 bases from J, with 11 bases in between. The CDR3 totals 13 residues. Germline assignment: CDR1 MGHRA and CDR2 YSYEKL. The CDR3 DNA follows: TGCGCCAGCAGCCCCGGGAGAGTGGAGACCCAGTACTTC. This gives the protein CASSPGRVETQYF.

The chain uses TRBV4-3 and TRBJ2-1, with 8 bases lining up with TRBD1. This CDR3 is 19 amino acids long. Germline CDR1 reads LGHNA; CDR2 reads YSLEER. V gave up 0 bases and J gave up 4 bases; unmatched junction bases: 14. CDR3 coding DNA: TGCGCCAGCAGCCAAGATCATCCTCCGGAGGGACAGGTGTACAATGAGCAGTTCTTC. Residues: CASSQDHPPEGQVYNEQFF.

This clonotype showed up just a few times. The chain uses TRBV7-2 and TRBJ2-5; D possibly corresponds to TRBD2 (6 bases). The length of the CDR3 is 16 residues. Trimming took off 5 bases at V and 1 base at J, with 17 bases between the two ends. Looked up from germline, CDR1 is SGHTA and CDR2 is FQGNSA. CDR3 nucleotide sequence: TGTGCCAGCAGCCACGGGGACTTTCTCGTCCAAGAGACCCAGTACTTC. Residues: CASSHGDFLVQETQYF.